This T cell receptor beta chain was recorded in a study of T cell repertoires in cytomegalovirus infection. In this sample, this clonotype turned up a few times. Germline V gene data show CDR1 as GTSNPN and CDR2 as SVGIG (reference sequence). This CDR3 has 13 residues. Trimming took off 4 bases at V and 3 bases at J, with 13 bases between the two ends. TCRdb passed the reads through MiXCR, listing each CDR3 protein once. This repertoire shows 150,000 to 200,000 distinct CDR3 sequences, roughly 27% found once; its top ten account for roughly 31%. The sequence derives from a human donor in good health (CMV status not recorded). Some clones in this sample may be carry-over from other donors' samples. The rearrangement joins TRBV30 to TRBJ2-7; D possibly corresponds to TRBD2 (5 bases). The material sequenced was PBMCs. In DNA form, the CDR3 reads TGTGCCTGGACGGGGATGGATGACTACGAGCAGTACTTC. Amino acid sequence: CAWTGMDDYEQYF. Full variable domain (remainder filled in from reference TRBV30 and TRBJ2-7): SQTIHQWPATLVQPVGSPLSLECTVEGTSNPNLYWYRQAAGRGLQLLFYSVGIGQISSEVPQNLSASRPQDRQFILSSKKLLLSDSGFYLCAWTGMDDYEQYFGPGTRLTVT.